These 10 T cell receptor beta chains came from one sample sequenced in a study of T cell responses to AZD1222 COVID-19 vaccine. Generated by immunoSEQ multiplex PCR, the TCRdb table keeps only in-frame clones and is missing some. This sample carries more than 95,000 clones, 90% of them seen once, and the ten largest clones take approximately 7.5%. The sequences come from peripheral blood, collected on day 0 of AZD1222 vaccination. Every receptor here comes from an adult in good health.

The chain couples TRBV7-9 to TRBJ2-3; D ambiguous. Trimming cost V 1 base and J 5 bases, with 10 bases left between them. Germline V gives CDR1 SEHNR, CDR2 FQNEAQ (reference sequence). The CDR3 totals 14 residues. CDR3 sequence (DNA): TGTGCCAGCAGCTTAGGACCTACGCAAGATACGCAGTATTTT. It translates to CASSLGPTQDTQYF.

The CDR3 DNA reads as TGTGCCAGCTCAGCGGGATTTACCGCCTACAATGAGCAGTTCTTC. Amino acids: CASSAGFTAYNEQFF. This sequence joins TRBV18 and TRBJ2-1; D may be TRBD2 (6 bases). The CDR3 totals 15 residues. CDR1 is KGHSH, CDR2 LQKENI, per germline. V was shortened by 5 bases and J by 2 bases, with 13 bases between the two germline ends.

The chain couples TRBV24-1 to TRBJ1-2, with a weak D call TRBD1 (6 bases). The germline V and J ends were trimmed by 4 bases and 8 bases, with 16 bases remaining between them. This CDR3 has 14 amino acids. CDR1 and CDR2 from the germline V gene are KGHDR and SFDVKD. The CDR3 loop is CATSDETGFSGYTF. The CDR3 DNA reads TGTGCCACCAGTGACGAGACAGGCTTTTCCGGCTACACCTTC.

The count of this clone is one. V gene TRBV9 combines with J gene TRBJ1-1; the D gene is possibly TRBD1 (5 bases). From germline, CDR1 is SGDLS and CDR2 YYNGEE. Trimming removed 0 bases from V and 3 bases from J, with 21 bases in between. CDR3 length equals 18 residues. CDR3 in amino acids: CASSVGFLTERSDTEAFF. In DNA, the CDR3 is TGTGCCAGCAGCGTAGGCTTCCTGACAGAACGGTCGGACACTGAAGCTTTCTTT.

The V call is TRBV19, the J call TRBJ2-1; 10 nucleotides match TRBD2. J gave up 2 bases and V 6 bases, and 4 bases lay outside the gene matches. The CDR3 is 15 amino acids. Germline values: CDR1 LNHDA, CDR2 SQIVND (reference sequence). CDR3 DNA: TGTGCCAGTAGCTTAGGACTAGCGGCCTACAATGAGCAGTTCTTC. Translated: CASSLGLAAYNEQFF.

J is TRBJ2-3 and V is TRBV5-1, with 7 bases aligning to TRBD2. V dropped 0 bases and J dropped 1; count of bases not matched to a gene: 2. The CDR3 contains 15 residues. Germline lookup yields CDR1 SGHRS and CDR2 YFSETQ. The CDR3 coding sequence is TGCGCCAGCAGCTTGGGACGGGAGGGCACAGATACGCAGTATTTT. Protein sequence: CASSLGREGTDTQYF.

Of note for this clone: Other DNA sequences from this sample encode an identical CDR3 as well. This chain uses TRBV3-1 (or the pseudogene TRBV3-2) with TRBJ1-5; no reliable D call. V was cut by 1 base and J by 0 bases, with 7 bases left in between. The length of the CDR3 is 15 residues. Germline CDR1 reads LGHDT; CDR2 reads YNNKEL (reference sequence). The CDR3 DNA is TGTGCCAGCAGCCAAGGGGGAGGTAGCAATCAGCCCCAGCATTTT. Translation gives CASSQGGGSNQPQHF.

This chain connects TRBV15 to TRBJ1-1, with TRBD1 matching 11 bases. CDR3 size: 16 residues. Per the germline V gene, CDR1 is LNHNV and CDR2 is YYDKDF (reference sequence). J gave up 7 bases and V 6 bases, and 13 bases lay outside the gene matches. The CDR3 sequence: CATRITDRGRWGEAFF. CDR3 sequence (DNA): TGTGCCACCAGGATTACGGACAGGGGGCGATGGGGTGAAGCTTTCTTT.

The genes are TRBV7-6 and TRBJ2-3, with D perhaps being TRBD1 or TRBD2 (5 bases each). Trimming removed 5 bases from V and 0 bases from J, with 12 bases in between. The CDR3 runs to 15 residues. The V gene's germline CDR1 is SGHVS and CDR2 FNYEAQ. In DNA, the CDR3 is TGTGCCAGCAGCCCAAGGGGCGGGAGCACAGATACGCAGTATTTT. Protein sequence: CASSPRGGSTDTQYF.

V gene TRBV5-4 combines with J gene TRBJ1-1, with D possibly matching TRBD1 (5 bases). Germline V gene lookup returns CDR1 SGHNT and CDR2 YYREEE (reference sequence). V lost 0 bases to trimming and J lost 1 base, with 16 bases between them. This CDR3 contains 17 residues. CDR3 residues: CASSLGEGSRGNTEAFF. CDR3 DNA: TGTGCCAGCAGCTTGGGCGAGGGGTCAAGGGGGAACACTGAAGCTTTCTTT.